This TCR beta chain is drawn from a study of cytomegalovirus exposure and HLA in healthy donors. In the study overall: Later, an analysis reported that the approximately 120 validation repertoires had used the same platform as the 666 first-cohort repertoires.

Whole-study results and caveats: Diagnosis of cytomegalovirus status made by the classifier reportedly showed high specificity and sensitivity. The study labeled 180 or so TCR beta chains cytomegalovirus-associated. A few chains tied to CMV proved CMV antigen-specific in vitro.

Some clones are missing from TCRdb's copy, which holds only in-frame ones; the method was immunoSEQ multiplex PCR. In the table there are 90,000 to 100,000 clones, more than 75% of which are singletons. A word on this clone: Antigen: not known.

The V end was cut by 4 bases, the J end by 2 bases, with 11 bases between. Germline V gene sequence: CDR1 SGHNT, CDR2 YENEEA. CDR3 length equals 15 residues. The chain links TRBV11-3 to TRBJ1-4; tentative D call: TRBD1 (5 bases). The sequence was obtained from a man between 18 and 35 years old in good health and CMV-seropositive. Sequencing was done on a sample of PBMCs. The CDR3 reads CASSSRQSTNEKLFF. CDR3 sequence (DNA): TGTGCCAGCAGCTCCCGACAGTCTACTAATGAAAAACTGTTTTTT.